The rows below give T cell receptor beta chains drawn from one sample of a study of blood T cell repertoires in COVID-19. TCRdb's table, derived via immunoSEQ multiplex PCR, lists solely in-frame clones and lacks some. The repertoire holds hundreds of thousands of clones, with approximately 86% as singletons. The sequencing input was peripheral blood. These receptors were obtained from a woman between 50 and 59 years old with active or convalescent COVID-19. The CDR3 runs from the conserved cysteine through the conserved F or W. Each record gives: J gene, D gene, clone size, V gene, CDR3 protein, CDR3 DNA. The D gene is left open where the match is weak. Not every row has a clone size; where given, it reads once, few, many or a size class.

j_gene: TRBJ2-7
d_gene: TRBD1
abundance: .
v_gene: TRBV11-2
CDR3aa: CASSQGAGTLPYEQYF
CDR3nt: TGTGCCAGCAGTCAGGGGGCCGGGACCCTTCCCTACGAGCAGTACTTC

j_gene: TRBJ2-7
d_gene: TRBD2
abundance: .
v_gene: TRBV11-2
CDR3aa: CASSSTSGGYEQYF
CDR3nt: TGTGCCAGCAGTTCTACTAGCGGGGGCTACGAGCAGTACTTC

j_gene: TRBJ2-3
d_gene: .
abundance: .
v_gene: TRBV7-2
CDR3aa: CASSRVGGTDTQYF
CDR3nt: TGTGCCAGCAGCCGGGTCGGAGGGACAGATACGCAGTATTTT

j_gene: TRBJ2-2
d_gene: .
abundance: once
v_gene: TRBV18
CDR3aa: CASSPTDSDGELFF
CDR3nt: TGTGCCAGCTCACCTACAGATTCCGACGGGGAGCTGTTTTTT

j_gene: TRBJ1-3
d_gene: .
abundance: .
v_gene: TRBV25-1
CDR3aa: CASTLTGNTIYF
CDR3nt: TGTGCCAGCACACTAACGGGAAACACCATATATTTT

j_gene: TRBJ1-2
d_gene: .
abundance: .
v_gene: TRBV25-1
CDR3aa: CASGGGYGYTF
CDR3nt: TGTGCCAGCGGGGGGGGTTATGGCTACACCTTC

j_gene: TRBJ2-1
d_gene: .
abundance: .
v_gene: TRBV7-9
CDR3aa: CASSLRGAFSYNEQFF
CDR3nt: TGTGCCAGCAGCCTCAGGGGCGCTTTCTCCTACAATGAGCAGTTCTTC

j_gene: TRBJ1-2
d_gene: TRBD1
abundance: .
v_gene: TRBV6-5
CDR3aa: CASSDDRGGHGYTF
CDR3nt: TGTGCCAGCAGCGACGACAGGGGAGGCCATGGCTACACCTTC

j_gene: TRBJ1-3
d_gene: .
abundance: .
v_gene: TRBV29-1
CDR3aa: CSVEVGAGPGNTIYF
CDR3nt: TGCAGCGTTGAAGTGGGGGCCGGTCCTGGAAACACCATATATTTT

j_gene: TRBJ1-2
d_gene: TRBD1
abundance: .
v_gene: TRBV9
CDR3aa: CASSGAGGYYGYTF
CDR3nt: TGTGCCAGCAGCGGGGCAGGGGGATACTATGGCTACACCTTC

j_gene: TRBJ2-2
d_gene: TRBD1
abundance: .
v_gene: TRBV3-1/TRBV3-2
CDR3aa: CASSQDLDRVTGELFF
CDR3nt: TGTGCCAGCAGCCAAGATTTAGACAGGGTAACGGGGGAGCTGTTTTTT

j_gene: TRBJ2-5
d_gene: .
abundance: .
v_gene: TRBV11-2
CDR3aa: CASSLDGLAQETQYF
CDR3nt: TGTGCCAGCAGCTTAGATGGTTTGGCACAAGAGACCCAGTACTTC

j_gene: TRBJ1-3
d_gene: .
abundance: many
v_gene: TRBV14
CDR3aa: CASSQVVSSGNTIYF
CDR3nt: TGTGCCAGCAGCCAAGTTGTGAGCTCTGGAAACACCATATATTTT

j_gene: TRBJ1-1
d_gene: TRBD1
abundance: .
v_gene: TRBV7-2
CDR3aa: CASSSRGQGAGWNTEAFF
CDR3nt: TGTGCCAGCAGCTCCCGGGGACAGGGGGCGGGGTGGAATACTGAAGCTTTCTTT

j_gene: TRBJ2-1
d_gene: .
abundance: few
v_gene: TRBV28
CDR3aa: CASRDSRDEQFF
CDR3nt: TGTGCCAGCAGAGACTCGCGGGATGAGCAGTTCTTC

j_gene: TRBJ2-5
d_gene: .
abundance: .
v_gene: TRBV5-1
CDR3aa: CASSLGSGQETQYF
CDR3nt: TGCGCCAGCAGCTTGGGTAGCGGCCAAGAGACCCAGTACTTC

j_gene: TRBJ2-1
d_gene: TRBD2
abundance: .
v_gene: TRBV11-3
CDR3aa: CASSLDHGAGGRNEQFF
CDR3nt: TGTGCCAGCAGCTTAGATCACGGAGCGGGAGGTAGGAATGAGCAGTTCTTC

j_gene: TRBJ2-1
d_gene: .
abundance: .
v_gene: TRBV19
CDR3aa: CASRGRGEVYNEQFF
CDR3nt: TGTGCCAGTAGAGGCAGGGGGGAGGTATACAATGAGCAGTTCTTC

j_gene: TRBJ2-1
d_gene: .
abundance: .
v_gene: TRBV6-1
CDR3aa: CASSVTRKDTGHEQFF
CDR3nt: TGTGCCAGCAGTGTAACTCGAAAGGACACCGGCCATGAGCAGTTCTTC

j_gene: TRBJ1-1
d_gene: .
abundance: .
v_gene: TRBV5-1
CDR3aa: CASSLDGGRNTEAFF
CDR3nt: TGCGCCAGCAGCTTGGATGGGGGCCGGAACACTGAAGCTTTCTTT

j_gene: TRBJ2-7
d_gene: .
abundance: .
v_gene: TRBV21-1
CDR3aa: CASSINRNEQYF
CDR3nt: TGTGCCAGCAGCATAAATAGAAACGAGCAGTACTTC

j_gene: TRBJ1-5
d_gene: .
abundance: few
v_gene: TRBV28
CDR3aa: CASSNRVTRQPQHF
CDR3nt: TGTGCCAGCAGTAACAGGGTTACGAGACAGCCCCAGCATTTT

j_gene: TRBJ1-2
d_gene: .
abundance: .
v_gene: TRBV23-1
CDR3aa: CASRKQGTTNYGYTF
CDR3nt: TGCGCCAGCAGGAAGCAGGGGACTACTAACTATGGCTACACCTTC

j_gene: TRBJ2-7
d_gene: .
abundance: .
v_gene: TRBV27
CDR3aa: CASSLGQGRDEQYF
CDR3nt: TGTGCCAGCAGTTTAGGGCAGGGTCGCGACGAGCAGTACTTC

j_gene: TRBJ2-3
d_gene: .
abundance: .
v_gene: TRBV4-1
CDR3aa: CASSRTGQSYTDTQYF
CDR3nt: TGCGCCAGCAGCCGGACCGGACAGAGCTACACAGATACGCAGTATTTT